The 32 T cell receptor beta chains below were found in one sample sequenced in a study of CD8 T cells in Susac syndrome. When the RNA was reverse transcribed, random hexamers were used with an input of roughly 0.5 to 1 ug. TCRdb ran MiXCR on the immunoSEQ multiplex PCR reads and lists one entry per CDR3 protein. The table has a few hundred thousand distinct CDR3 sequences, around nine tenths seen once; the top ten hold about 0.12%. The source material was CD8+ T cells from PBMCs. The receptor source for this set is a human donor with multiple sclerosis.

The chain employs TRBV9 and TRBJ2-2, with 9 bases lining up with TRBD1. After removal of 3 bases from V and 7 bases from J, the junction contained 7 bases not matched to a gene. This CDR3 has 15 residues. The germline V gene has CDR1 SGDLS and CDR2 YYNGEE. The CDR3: CASSALQGADGELFF. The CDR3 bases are TGTGCCAGCAGCGCCTTACAGGGGGCGGACGGGGAGCTGTTTTTT.

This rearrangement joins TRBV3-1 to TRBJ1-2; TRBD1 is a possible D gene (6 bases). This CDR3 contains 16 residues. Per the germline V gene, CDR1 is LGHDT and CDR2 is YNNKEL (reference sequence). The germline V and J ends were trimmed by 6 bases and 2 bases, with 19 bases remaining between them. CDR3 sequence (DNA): TGTGCCAGCAGTCCCCTTGTGGGGGGCGCGAACTATGGCTACACCTTC. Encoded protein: CASSPLVGGANYGYTF.

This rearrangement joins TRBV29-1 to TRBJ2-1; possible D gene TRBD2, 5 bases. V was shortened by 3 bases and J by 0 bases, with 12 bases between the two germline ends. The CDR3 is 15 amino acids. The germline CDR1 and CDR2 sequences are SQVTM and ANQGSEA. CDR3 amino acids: CSVEDGESSYNEQFF. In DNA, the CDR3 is TGCAGCGTTGAGGACGGGGAAAGCTCCTACAATGAGCAGTTCTTC.

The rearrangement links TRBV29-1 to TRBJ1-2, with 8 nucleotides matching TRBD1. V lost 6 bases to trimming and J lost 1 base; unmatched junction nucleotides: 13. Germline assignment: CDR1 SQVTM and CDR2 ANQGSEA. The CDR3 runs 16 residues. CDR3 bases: TGCAGCGTGGGAAAGATAGGGACAGGCGTTAACTATGGCTACACCTTC. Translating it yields CSVGKIGTGVNYGYTF.

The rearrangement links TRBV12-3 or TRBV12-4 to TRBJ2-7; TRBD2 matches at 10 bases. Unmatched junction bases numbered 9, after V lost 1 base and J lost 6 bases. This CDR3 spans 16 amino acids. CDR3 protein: CASSLGGSGRSSEQYF. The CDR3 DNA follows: TGTGCCAGCAGTTTAGGCGGTAGCGGGAGGAGCTCCGAGCAGTACTTC.

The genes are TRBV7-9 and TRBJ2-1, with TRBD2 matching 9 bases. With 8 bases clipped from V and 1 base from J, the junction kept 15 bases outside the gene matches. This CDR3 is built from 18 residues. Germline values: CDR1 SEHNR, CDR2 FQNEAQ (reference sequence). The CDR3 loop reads CASQVFGGGRASYNEQFF. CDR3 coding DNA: TGTGCCAGCCAAGTCTTCGGTGGCGGGAGGGCTTCCTACAATGAGCAGTTCTTC.

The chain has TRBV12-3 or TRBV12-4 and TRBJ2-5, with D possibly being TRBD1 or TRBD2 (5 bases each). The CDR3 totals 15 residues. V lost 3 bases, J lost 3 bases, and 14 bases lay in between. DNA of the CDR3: TGTGCCAGCAGTTTCGAGGGGCGGCTCGAAGAGACCCAGTACTTC. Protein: CASSFEGRLEETQYF.

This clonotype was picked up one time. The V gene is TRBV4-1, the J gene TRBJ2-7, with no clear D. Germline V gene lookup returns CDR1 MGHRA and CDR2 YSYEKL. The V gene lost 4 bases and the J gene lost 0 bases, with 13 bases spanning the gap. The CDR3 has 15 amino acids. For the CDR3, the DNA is TGCGCCAGCAGCCCAGCCCCCTTGGGCTCCTACGAGCAGTACTTC. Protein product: CASSPAPLGSYEQYF.

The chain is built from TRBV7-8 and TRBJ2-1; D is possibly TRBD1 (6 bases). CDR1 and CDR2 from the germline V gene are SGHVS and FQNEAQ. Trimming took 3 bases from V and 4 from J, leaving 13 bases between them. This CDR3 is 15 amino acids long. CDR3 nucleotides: TGTGCCAGCAGCTTGATGTCCGGACAGTACAATGAGCAGTTCTTC. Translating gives CASSLMSGQYNEQFF.

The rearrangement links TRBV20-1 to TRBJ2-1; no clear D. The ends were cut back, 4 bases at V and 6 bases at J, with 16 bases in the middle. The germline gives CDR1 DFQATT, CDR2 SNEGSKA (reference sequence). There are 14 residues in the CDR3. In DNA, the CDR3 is TGCAGTGCTACATCTAGTTCTGGGCCCAATGAGCAGTTCTTC. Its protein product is CSATSSSGPNEQFF.

CDR3: CATSREGLGDSEAFF. In DNA, the CDR3 is TGTGCCACCAGCAGAGAAGGGCTCGGGGACAGCGAAGCTTTCTTT. J is TRBJ1-1 and V is TRBV15, with 7 positions matching TRBD1. The germline V gene has CDR1 LNHNV and CDR2 YYDKDF (reference sequence). V dropped 0 bases and J dropped 8; count of bases not matched to a gene: 9. The CDR3 runs 15 residues. The full variable domain, in which reference TRBV15 and TRBJ1-1 provide the parts outside the CDR3, is DAMVIQNPRYQVTQFGKPVTLSCSQTLNHNVMYWYQQKSSQAPKLLFHYYDKDFNNEADTPDNFQSRRPNTSFCFLDIRSPGLGDTAMYLCATSREGLGDSEAFFGQGTRLTVV.

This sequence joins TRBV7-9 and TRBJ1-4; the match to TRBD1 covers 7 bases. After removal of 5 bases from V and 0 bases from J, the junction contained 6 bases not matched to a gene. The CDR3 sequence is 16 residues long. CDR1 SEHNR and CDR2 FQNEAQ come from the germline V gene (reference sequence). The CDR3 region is CASSPGTVATNEKLFF. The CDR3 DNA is TGTGCCAGCAGCCCCGGGACAGTTGCAACTAATGAAAAACTGTTTTTT.

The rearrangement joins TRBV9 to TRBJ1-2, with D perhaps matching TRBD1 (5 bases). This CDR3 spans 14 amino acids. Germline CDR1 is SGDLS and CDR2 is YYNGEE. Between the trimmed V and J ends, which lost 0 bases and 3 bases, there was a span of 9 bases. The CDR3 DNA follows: TGTGCCAGCAGCGTAGACGGGACCTACTATGGCTACACCTTC. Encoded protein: CASSVDGTYYGYTF.

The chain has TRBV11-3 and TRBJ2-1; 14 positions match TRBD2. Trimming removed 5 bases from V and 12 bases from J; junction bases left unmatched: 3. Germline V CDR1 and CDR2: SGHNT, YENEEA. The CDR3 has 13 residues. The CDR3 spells CASSLGTSGRQFF. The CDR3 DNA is TGTGCCAGCAGCCTCGGGACTAGCGGGAGGCAGTTCTTC.

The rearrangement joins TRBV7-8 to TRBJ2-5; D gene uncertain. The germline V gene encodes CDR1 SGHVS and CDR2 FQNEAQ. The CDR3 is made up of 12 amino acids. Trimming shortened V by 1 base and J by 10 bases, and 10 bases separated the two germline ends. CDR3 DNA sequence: TGTGCCAGCAGCTTAGGGATAACTTTCCAGTACTTC. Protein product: CASSLGITFQYF.

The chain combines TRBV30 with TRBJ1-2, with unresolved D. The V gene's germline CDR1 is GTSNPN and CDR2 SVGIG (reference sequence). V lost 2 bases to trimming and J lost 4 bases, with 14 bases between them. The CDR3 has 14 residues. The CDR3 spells CAWSPGTKVYGYTF. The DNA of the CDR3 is TGTGCCTGGAGTCCGGGAACGAAAGTCTATGGCTACACCTTC.

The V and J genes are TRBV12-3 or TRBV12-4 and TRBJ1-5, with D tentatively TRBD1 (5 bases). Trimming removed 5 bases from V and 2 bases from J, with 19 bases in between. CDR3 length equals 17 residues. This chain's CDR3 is CASSPLGHSAGNQPQHF. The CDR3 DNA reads TGTGCCAGCAGTCCCTTGGGGCACTCGGCTGGCAATCAGCCCCAGCATTTT.

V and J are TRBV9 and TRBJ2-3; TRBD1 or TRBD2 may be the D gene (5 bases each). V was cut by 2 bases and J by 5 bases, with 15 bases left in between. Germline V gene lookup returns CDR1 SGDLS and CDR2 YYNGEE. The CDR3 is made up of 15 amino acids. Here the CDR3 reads CASSVAELGVDTQYF. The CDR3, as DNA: TGTGCCAGCAGCGTCGCGGAACTAGGGGTAGATACGCAGTATTTT.

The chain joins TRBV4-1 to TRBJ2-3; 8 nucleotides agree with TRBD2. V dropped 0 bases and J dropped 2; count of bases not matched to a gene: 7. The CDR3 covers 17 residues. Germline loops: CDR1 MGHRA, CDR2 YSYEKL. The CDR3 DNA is TGCGCCAGCAGCCAAGATGGGGATAGCGGGATCACAGATACGCAGTATTTT. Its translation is CASSQDGDSGITDTQYF.

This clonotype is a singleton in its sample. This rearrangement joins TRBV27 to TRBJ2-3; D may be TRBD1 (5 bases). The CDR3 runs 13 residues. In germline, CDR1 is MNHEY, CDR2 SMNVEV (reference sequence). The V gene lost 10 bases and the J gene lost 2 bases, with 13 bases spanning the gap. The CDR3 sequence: CATSTVPTDTQYF. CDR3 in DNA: TGTGCCACTTCGACAGTCCCCACAGATACGCAGTATTTT.

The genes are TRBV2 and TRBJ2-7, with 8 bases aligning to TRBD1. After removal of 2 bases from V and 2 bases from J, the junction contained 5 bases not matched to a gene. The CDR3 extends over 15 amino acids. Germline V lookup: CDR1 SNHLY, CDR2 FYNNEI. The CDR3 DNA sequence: TGTGCCAGCAGTGAATCCGGACAGGGTCCCTACGAGCAGTACTTC. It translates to CASSESGQGPYEQYF.

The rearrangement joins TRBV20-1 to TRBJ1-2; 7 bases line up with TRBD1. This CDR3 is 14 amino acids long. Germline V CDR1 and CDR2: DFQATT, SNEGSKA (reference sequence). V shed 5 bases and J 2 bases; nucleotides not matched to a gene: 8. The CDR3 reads CSAPTGIGNYGYTF. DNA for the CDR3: TGCAGTGCTCCGACAGGGATAGGGAACTATGGCTACACCTTC.

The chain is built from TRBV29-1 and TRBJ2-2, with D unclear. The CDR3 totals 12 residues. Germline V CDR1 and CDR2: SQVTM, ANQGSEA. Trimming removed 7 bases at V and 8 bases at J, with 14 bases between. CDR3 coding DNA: TGCAGCGCTACGACGTTGGGGGGGGAGCTGTTTTTT. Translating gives CSATTLGGELFF.

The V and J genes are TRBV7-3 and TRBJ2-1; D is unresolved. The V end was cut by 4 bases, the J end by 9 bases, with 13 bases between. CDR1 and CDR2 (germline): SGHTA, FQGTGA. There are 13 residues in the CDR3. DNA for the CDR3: TGTGCCAGCAGCTCATTGTCTGGGTTTGAGCAGTTCTTC. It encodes CASSSLSGFEQFF.

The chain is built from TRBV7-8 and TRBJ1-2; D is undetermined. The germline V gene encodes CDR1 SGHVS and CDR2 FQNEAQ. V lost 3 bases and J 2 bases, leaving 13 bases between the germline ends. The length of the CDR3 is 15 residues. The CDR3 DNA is TGTGCCAGCAGCTTGGCCACGCCGAAAAACTATGGCTACACCTTC. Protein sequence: CASSLATPKNYGYTF.

The CDR3 bases are TGTGCCAGCAGCCAAGGAGGGGGGCGCGTCTACGAGCAGTACTTC. Its translation: CASSQGGGRVYEQYF. The genes are TRBV4-2 and TRBJ2-7, with D perhaps assigned TRBD1 or TRBD2 (6 bases each). The germline V and J ends were trimmed by 1 base and 3 bases, with 13 bases remaining between them. Looked up from germline, CDR1 is LGHNA and CDR2 is YNFKEQ. The CDR3 length is 15 residues.

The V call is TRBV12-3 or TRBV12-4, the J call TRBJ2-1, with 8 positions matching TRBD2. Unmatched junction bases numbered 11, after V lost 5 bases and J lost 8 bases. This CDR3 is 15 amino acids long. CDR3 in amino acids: CASSQPGLDAYEQFF. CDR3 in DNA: TGTGCCAGCAGTCAACCGGGACTAGATGCGTATGAGCAGTTCTTC.

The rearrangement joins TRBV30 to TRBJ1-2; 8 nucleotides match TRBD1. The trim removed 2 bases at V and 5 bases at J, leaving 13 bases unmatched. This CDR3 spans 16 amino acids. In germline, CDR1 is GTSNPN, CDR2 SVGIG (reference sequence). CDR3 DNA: TGTGCCTGGAGTTCACTCCTGGTCAGGGGGCTGTATGGCTACACCTTC. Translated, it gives CAWSSLLVRGLYGYTF. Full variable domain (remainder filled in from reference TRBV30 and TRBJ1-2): SQTIHQWPATLVQPVGSPLSLECTVEGTSNPNLYWYRQAAGRGLQLLFYSVGIGQISSEVPQNLSASRPQDRQFILSSKKLLLSDSGFYLCAWSSLLVRGLYGYTFGSGTRLTVV.

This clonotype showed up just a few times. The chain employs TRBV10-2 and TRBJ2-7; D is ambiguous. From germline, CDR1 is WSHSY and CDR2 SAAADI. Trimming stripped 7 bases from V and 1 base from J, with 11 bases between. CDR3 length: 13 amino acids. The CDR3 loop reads CASKGSNSYEQYF. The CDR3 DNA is TGCGCCAGCAAAGGCTCCAATTCCTACGAGCAGTACTTC.

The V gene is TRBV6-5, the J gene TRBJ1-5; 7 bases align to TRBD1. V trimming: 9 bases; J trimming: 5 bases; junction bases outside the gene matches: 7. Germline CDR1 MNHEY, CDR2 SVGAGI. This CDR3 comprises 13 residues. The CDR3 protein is CASAGDSDQPQHF. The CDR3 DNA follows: TGTGCCAGTGCTGGGGACAGCGATCAGCCCCAGCATTTT.

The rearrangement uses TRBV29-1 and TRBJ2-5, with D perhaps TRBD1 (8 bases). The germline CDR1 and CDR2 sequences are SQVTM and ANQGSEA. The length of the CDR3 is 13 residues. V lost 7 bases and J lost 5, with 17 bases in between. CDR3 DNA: TGCAGCGCCCGCGGGGGACAGGCGGAGACCCAGTACTTC. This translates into CSARGGQAETQYF.

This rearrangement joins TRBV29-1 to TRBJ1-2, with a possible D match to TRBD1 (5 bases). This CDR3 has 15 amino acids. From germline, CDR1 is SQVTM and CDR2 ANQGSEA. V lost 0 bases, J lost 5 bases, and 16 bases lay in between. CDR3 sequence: CSVEDGGDGIYGYTF. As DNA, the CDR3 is TGCAGCGTTGAAGATGGAGGGGACGGAATATATGGCTACACCTTC.